The 20 T cell receptor beta chains given below trace back to one sample, sequenced in a study of blood T cell repertoires in COVID-19. This table comes from immunoSEQ multiplex PCR, and its TCRdb copy is limited to in-frame clones, with some not included. The table has about 49,000 clones, about 85% seen once. What was sequenced was peripheral blood. All receptors derive from a human donor in a cohort sampled during active COVID-19.

The CDR3 here is CASSEFRGEASPLHF. CDR3 coding DNA: TGTGCCAGCAGTGAATTTCGGGGTGAGGCTTCACCCCTCCACTTT. The rearrangement joins TRBV25-1 to TRBJ1-6; D not resolved. Deletions cut 1 base from V and 9 bases from J, with 13 bases between. The CDR3 length is 15 residues. The V gene's germline CDR1 is MGHDK and CDR2 SYGVNS.

CDR3 loop: CASSTQGYEQYF. Here the CDR3 DNA reads TGTGCCAGCAGTACCCAGGGCTACGAGCAGTACTTC. The rearrangement joins TRBV2 to TRBJ2-7; D perhaps matches TRBD1 (5 bases). V was clipped by 5 bases and J by 3 bases, with 8 bases between them. Germline loops: CDR1 SNHLY, CDR2 FYNNEI. CDR3 size: 12 residues.

This chain connects TRBV27 to TRBJ1-6; 9 nucleotides align to TRBD1. This CDR3 contains 18 residues. J was trimmed by 0 bases and V by 6 bases; bases with no gene match: 9. The germline V gene has CDR1 MNHEY and CDR2 SMNVEV (reference sequence). The DNA for the CDR3 is TGTGCCAGCAGAGGGGGACAGGGCAGCCGCTCCTATAATTCACCCCTCCACTTT. It yields the protein CASRGGQGSRSYNSPLHF.

This clone is a singleton in its sample. The chain joins TRBV28 to TRBJ2-2; 10 bases agree with TRBD2. The germline CDR1 and CDR2 sequences are MDHEN and SYDVKM. The V gene end was trimmed by 1 base and the J gene end by 1 base; junction bases not matched to a gene: 3. The CDR3 has 17 amino acids. CDR3 sequence reads: CASSLSRLAGNTGELFF. The CDR3 DNA reads TGTGCCAGCAGTTTATCACGACTAGCGGGGAACACCGGGGAGCTGTTTTTT. Filled out from reference TRBV28 and TRBJ2-2, the complete variable domain reads DVKVTQSSRYLVKRTGEKVFLECVQDMDHENMFWYRQDPGLGLRLIYFSYDVKMKEKGDIPEGYSVSREKKERFSLILESASTNQTSMYLCASSLSRLAGNTGELFFGEGSRLTVL.

The J gene is TRBJ2-7, the V gene TRBV7-9; TRBD2 is a possible D gene (5 bases). The CDR3 consists of 14 residues. The germline V gene has CDR1 SEHNR and CDR2 FQNEAQ (reference sequence). V dropped 1 base and J dropped 5 bases, with 12 bases sitting between them. The CDR3 DNA follows: TGTGCCAGCAGCTTAGTAGGGAGCCGGAACGAGCAGTACTTC. Residues: CASSLVGSRNEQYF.

The CDR3: CASSPAYRDSGNTIYF. For the CDR3, the DNA is TGTGCCAGCAGCCCAGCTTACAGAGACTCTGGAAACACCATATATTTT. The V and J genes are TRBV7-8 and TRBJ1-3; D gene ambiguous. Germline assignment: CDR1 SGHVS and CDR2 FQNEAQ. Trimming took off 5 bases at V and 0 bases at J, with 14 bases between the two ends. The CDR3 runs 16 residues.

The V gene is TRBV29-1, the J gene TRBJ1-1, with unresolved D. Germline V gives CDR1 SQVTM, CDR2 ANQGSEA. CDR3 length equals 12 residues. The CDR3 DNA is TGCAGTATACGAGGGTTGAACACTGAAGCTTTCTTT. Translation: CSIRGLNTEAFF.

The J gene is TRBJ1-1, the V gene TRBV19; 10 bases map to TRBD1. The germline CDR1 and CDR2 sequences are LNHDA and SQIVND (reference sequence). This CDR3 is 15 amino acids long. V lost 6 bases to trimming and J lost 4 bases; unmatched junction nucleotides: 8. The CDR3 DNA follows: TGTGCCAGTAGGAATCTAGACAGGGGGCCCACTGAAGCTTTCTTT. Amino acids: CASRNLDRGPTEAFF.

This chain connects TRBV28 to TRBJ1-1, with D possibly matching TRBD1 (5 bases). The CDR3 loop spans 14 amino acids. The V end lost 4 bases, the J end lost 3 bases, and 12 bases lay between the germline ends. Germline V gives CDR1 MDHEN, CDR2 SYDVKM. The CDR3 DNA follows: TGTGCCAGCAGTTCGACAGAATCTTACACTGAAGCTTTCTTT. This gives the protein CASSSTESYTEAFF.

V and J are TRBV7-7 and TRBJ1-1, with D uncertain. V dropped 1 base and J dropped 0 bases, with 18 bases sitting between them. This CDR3 has 18 residues. CDR1 is SSHAT, CDR2 FNYEAQ, per germline (reference sequence). CDR3 in amino acids: CASSLVKEEKELNTEAFF. CDR3 bases: TGTGCCAGCAGCTTAGTTAAGGAGGAGAAAGAGCTGAACACTGAAGCTTTCTTT.

V usage is TRBV6-4 and J usage is TRBJ1-6; TRBD1 aligns across 7 bases. The CDR3 loop spans 12 amino acids. J was trimmed by 14 bases and V by 6 bases; bases with no gene match: 7. Germline assignment: CDR1 MRHNA and CDR2 SNTAGT. The CDR3 spells CASSVTGQALHF. CDR3 coding DNA: TGTGCCAGCAGCGTGACAGGGCAGGCCCTCCACTTT.

The genes are TRBV4-2 and TRBJ2-1; a possible D gene is TRBD2 (6 bases). The germline gives CDR1 LGHNA, CDR2 YNFKEQ. V was trimmed by 0 bases and J by 0 bases, leaving 12 bases between them. The CDR3 consists of 17 residues. CDR3 sequence: CASSQDPSESSYNEQFF. The CDR3 nucleotides are TGTGCCAGCAGCCAAGATCCTAGCGAGAGCTCCTACAATGAGCAGTTCTTC.

This clone showed up just once. This chain joins TRBV11-2 and TRBJ2-7; the match to TRBD2 covers 11 bases. This CDR3 spans 15 amino acids. In germline, CDR1 is SGHAT, CDR2 FQNNGV. The junction had 5 bases not matched to a gene; V was cut back by 5 bases and J by 2 bases. Here the CDR3 reads CASSPIAGGTYEQYF. In DNA form, the CDR3 reads TGTGCCAGCAGCCCGATAGCGGGAGGGACCTACGAGCAGTACTTC.

The chain joins TRBV2 to TRBJ2-3, with 7 bases fitting TRBD2. This CDR3 has 13 amino acids. Germline loops: CDR1 SNHLY, CDR2 FYNNEI. V trimming: 4 bases; J trimming: 4 bases; junction bases outside the gene matches: 2. The CDR3 DNA follows: TGTGCCAGCAGTGCAGGGAGGGCAGATACGCAGTATTTT. It codes for CASSAGRADTQYF.

This clone was found once. The rearrangement links TRBV7-3 to TRBJ1-1, with D hard to call. The CDR3 is 13 residues long. V was trimmed by 5 bases and J by 1 base, leaving 8 bases between them. The germline gives CDR1 SGHTA, CDR2 FQGTGA. The CDR3 DNA follows: TGTGCCAGCAGCCCCCAGGAGAACACTGAAGCTTTCTTT. Translated, it gives CASSPQENTEAFF.

V gene TRBV2 combines with J gene TRBJ1-1, with TRBD1 identical over 9 bases. This CDR3 region has 14 residues. In germline, CDR1 is SNHLY, CDR2 FYNNEI. J lost 4 bases, V lost 5 bases, and 5 bases had no gene match. The CDR3 sequence: CASSPRTGATEAFF. CDR3 nucleotide sequence: TGTGCCAGCAGTCCCAGGACAGGGGCCACTGAAGCTTTCTTT.

The V and J genes are TRBV16 and TRBJ2-7; 7 bases match TRBD1. Germline-derived CDR1 and CDR2 are KGHSY and FQNENV. V lost 3 bases, J lost 1 base, and 9 bases stayed unmatched. CDR3 size: 16 residues. The CDR3 bases are TGTGCCAGCAGCCAGTCCCACCGGGACAGTTCCTACGAGCAGTACTTC. This codes for CASSQSHRDSSYEQYF.

The J gene is TRBJ2-7, the V gene TRBV21-1; the D call TRBD1 from the table was never checked on the DNA. TRBV21-1 is designated a pseudogene. This CDR3 has 15 amino acids. The DNA for the CDR3 is TGTGCCAGCAGCACCCGAGGGGACAGGGCCTACGAGCAGTACTTC. Protein product: CASSTRGDRAYEQYF.

The chain has TRBV7-3 and TRBJ2-1, with D possibly TRBD1 on 5 matching bases. This CDR3 comprises 15 residues. Germline CDR1 SGHTA, CDR2 FQGTGA. V was pared by 1 base and J by 0 bases, with 7 bases between. The CDR3 DNA reads TGTGCCAGCAGCTTAAGTCAGGGCTCCTACAATGAGCAGTTCTTC. Protein sequence: CASSLSQGSYNEQFF.

This clone showed up just once. The gene calls are TRBV21-1 and TRBJ2-3; the tabulated D call, TRBD2, remains unverified against the DNA. TRBV21-1 is a pseudogene segment. This CDR3 has 16 residues. DNA for the CDR3: TGTGCCAGCAGCCGGACTAGCGGGACTAGCACAGATACGCAGTATTTT. This encodes CASSRTSGTSTDTQYF.